A single sample gave rise to the 4 T cell receptor beta chains below, sequenced in a study of OX40 agonist ivuxolimab in advanced cancers. Assay used: immunoSEQ multiplex PCR; TCRdb lists only in-frame clones, some missing. The profile shows 50,000 to 65,000 clones, about 88% of them singletons. The sample was CD4+ or CD8+ T cells sorted from blood, taken in a trial of the OX40 agonist ivuxolimab. These receptors were obtained from an adult with an advanced solid tumor such as melanoma, head and neck, liver or kidney cancer.

V and J are TRBV5-1 and TRBJ2-7; tentatively, D is TRBD1 (5 bases). CDR1 SGHRS and CDR2 YFSETQ come from the germline V gene. This CDR3 region has 14 residues. Between the trimmed V and J ends, which lost 0 bases and 5 bases, there was a span of 12 bases. The DNA of the CDR3 is TGCGCCAGCAGCTTGGAGTTCCAGGGCGACGAGCAGTACTTC. It is translated as CASSLEFQGDEQYF. Looking up the rest from reference TRBV5-1 and TRBJ2-7 gives the full variable domain: KAGVTQTPRYLIKTRGQQVTLSCSPISGHRSVSWYQQTPGQGLQFLFEYFSETQRNKGNFPGRFSGRQFSNSRSEMNVSTLELGDSALYLCASSLEFQGDEQYFGPGTRLTVT.

The chain uses TRBV19 and TRBJ2-4; 7 positions match TRBD1. CDR3 length equals 14 residues. The V gene end was trimmed by 7 bases and the J gene end by 3 bases; junction bases not matched to a gene: 6. CDR1 is LNHDA, CDR2 SQIVND, per germline (reference sequence). CDR3 coding DNA: TGTGCCAGTACAAAGGGACAGAGCAAAAACATTCAGTACTTC. Its translation is CASTKGQSKNIQYF.

This clone appeared once. This chain uses TRBV28 with TRBJ1-3, with D unclear. V was trimmed by 7 bases and J by 4 bases, leaving 8 bases between them. Germline V CDR1 and CDR2: MDHEN, SYDVKM. The CDR3 is made up of 12 amino acids. CDR3: CASTMGGNTIYF. CDR3 bases: TGTGCCAGCACCATGGGGGGAAACACCATATATTTT.

This sequence joins TRBV5-4 and TRBJ2-7, with a weak D call TRBD1 (5 bases). Trimming stripped 0 bases from V and 4 bases from J, with 11 bases between. Germline V gene sequence: CDR1 SGHNT, CDR2 YYREEE (reference sequence). This CDR3 is 14 amino acids long. The CDR3 spells CASSLGQGEYEQYF. CDR3 sequence (DNA): TGTGCCAGCAGCTTGGGGCAGGGTGAATACGAGCAGTACTTC.